This paragraph covers one TCR beta chain sequence. A sample-barcoded 5' primer and a J-beta primer mix were used in a second PCR of roughly 7 to 11 cycles. With 12 random nucleotides, a template-switch adaptor tagged each individual cDNA molecule. TCRdb reprocessed the 5' RACE reads with MiXCR, giving one entry per CDR3 protein. The sample contains roughly 730,000 distinct CDR3 sequences, more than 55% of which appear only once. This entry comes from a study of blood T cells in healthy people across ages. Germline CDR1 is SGHAT and CDR2 is FQNNGV. V dropped 7 bases and J dropped 2; count of bases not matched to a gene: 6. CDR3 length: 14 amino acids.

J is TRBJ2-5 and V is TRBV11-2; 8 bases align to TRBD1. Specimen: blood. This TCR was sampled from a man aged 35-49 years in good health. The CDR3 DNA is TGTGCCAGCAACAGACAGGGGAGTCAAGAGACCCAGTACTTC. Its translation: CASNRQGSQETQYF.